This note documents a single T cell receptor beta chain sequence. This clone was detected a few times. The antigen it recognizes is unknown. No qualities accompany the bases; no much larger clone lies one base away. These data originate in a study of blood T cell repertoires in COVID-19 (dated by TCRdb to the early 2020s). At the level of the whole study: Collaborator samples came from the United States, Italy and Spain and covered acute and convalescent phases of COVID-19. The material from the prospective study consisted of cDNA or gDNA derived from T cells, B-cell-depleted T cells, or PBMCs. Deeply sampled blood TCRbeta repertoires from subjects exposed to, actively infected with, or recovered from COVID-19 were included in the dataset. The repertoires were released in a freely available public database intended as a resource for research on the immune response to SARS-CoV-2. Samples came from the ongoing ImmuneRACE study (first 160 participants) plus 1,254 subjects from 6 global collaborators. The sample metadata nearly always contained a de-identified subject ID, COVID-19 status, age in years and sex. Where available, HLA class I and class II types were taken from metadata supplied by the sample provider and were not determined by assay-based typing.

One collaborating source in Seattle enrolled patients during active infection and followed them longitudinally through the course of disease. Collaborating institutions collected whole blood in K2EDTA tubes following their own protocols. For TCRbeta analysis, collaborators shipped samples in one of three forms: frozen whole blood, isolated PBMCs, or DNA extracted from either of those sample types. TCRbeta CDR3 regions were amplified from genomic DNA by means of the immunoSEQ Assay, a bias-controlled multiplex PCR. For the original study's pipeline: The number of nucleated cells in each sample was estimated from the amplification of reference gene primers within the assay. Sequence reads were collapsed and filtered to measure the absolute abundance of every unique TCRbeta CDR3 rearrangement. For each sample, productive Simpson clonality was calculated as the square root of Simpson's diversity index over productive rearrangements. TCRdb carries this immuneACCESS record with in-frame sequences only. Its versions omit some clonotypes, under half of them owing to an unresolved V gene in the studies checked, with the rest unexplained. V and J calls and clone size come straight from that table; D and trimming were deduced from the DNA. Across this sample there are roughly 120,000 clones, with about 94% seen only once. Just over 2% of the sample goes to the ten largest clones.

Study-level results and caveats: The amount of clinical and demographic metadata varied by source and participant and was provided uncurated.

The sample was peripheral blood. The sequence derives from a man aged 45-60 years with COVID-19, enrolled during active disease.

The nucleotides read TGTGCCAGCAGCTCCGTAGCGTTCAACTACGAGCAGTACTTC. It encodes CASSSVAFNYEQYF. Rearrangement joined TRBV7-2 to TRBJ2-7, and perhaps TRBD2 as D gene, on 5 matching bases. The junction carries 13 bases between V and J, which are trimmed by 4 bases and 3 bases respectively. The CDR3, cysteine through phenylalanine, is 14 amino acids long. The entry retains the CDR3 DNA only, 42 bases that are in frame from base 1. Looking up the germline V gene yields CDR1 SGHTA and CDR2 FQGNSA.